What follows are 15 T cell receptor beta chains derived from one specimen sequenced in a study of blood T cell repertoires in COVID-19. Clones were sequenced by immunoSEQ multiplex PCR, and TCRdb holds only the in-frame ones, with some missing. The sample consists of 350,000 or so clones, 80% to 90% of them appearing once. Sequenced input: PBMCs or T cells enriched from blood (not recorded which). These receptors originate from a middle-aged woman with acute COVID-19.

In DNA form, the CDR3 reads TGTGCCAGCAGTCTCTCTCTAACTGGAAACACCATATATTTT. Amino acids: CASSLSLTGNTIYF. The chain couples TRBV6-5 to TRBJ1-3; D uncertain. Per the germline V gene, CDR1 is MNHEY and CDR2 is SVGAGI. CDR3 length equals 14 residues. Trimming cost V 5 bases and J 2 bases, with 10 bases left between them.

This CDR3 reads CASSFSGALPGELFF. The CDR3 region has the DNA TGTGCCAGCAGCTTTTCAGGGGCCCTTCCCGGGGAGCTGTTTTTT. J is TRBJ2-2 and V is TRBV7-2, with D perhaps matching TRBD1 (6 bases). Germline V gene data show CDR1 as SGHTA and CDR2 as FQGNSA. This CDR3 contains 15 residues. V was pared by 3 bases and J by 6 bases, with 14 bases between.

This chain links TRBV6-2 or TRBV6-3 with TRBJ1-2, with D perhaps matching TRBD1 (6 bases). Germline CDR1 is MNHEY and CDR2 is SVGEGT. CDR3 length equals 14 residues. Trimming left V 6 bases short and J 5 bases short, with 16 bases between. This CDR3 is CASSRRRGTYGYTF. Here the CDR3 DNA reads TGTGCCAGCAGCCGGCGCAGGGGTACATATGGCTACACCTTC.

This chain links TRBV15 with TRBJ2-2; TRBD2 matches at 7 bases. J lost 5 bases, V lost 0 bases, and 15 bases had no gene match. The CDR3 has 19 amino acids. Germline V gives CDR1 LNHNV, CDR2 YYDKDF (reference sequence). CDR3 sequence (DNA): TGTGCCACCAGCAGAGATTCCCCTTTCGCGGGAGTCGGGACCGGGGAGCTGTTTTTT. Translated: CATSRDSPFAGVGTGELFF. Full variable domain (missing parts from reference TRBV15 and TRBJ2-2): DAMVIQNPRYQVTQFGKPVTLSCSQTLNHNVMYWYQQKSSQAPKLLFHYYDKDFNNEADTPDNFQSRRPNTSFCFLDIRSPGLGDTAMYLCATSRDSPFAGVGTGELFFGEGSRLTVL.

This CDR3 is CSASFPGGSSYEQYF. For the CDR3, the DNA is TGCAGTGCTAGTTTTCCGGGGGGATCCTCCTACGAGCAGTACTTC. The chain is built from TRBV20-1 and TRBJ2-7; 7 bases map to TRBD2. CDR3 length: 15 amino acids. The trim removed 3 bases at V and 0 bases at J, leaving 8 bases unmatched. Germline V gene lookup returns CDR1 DFQATT and CDR2 SNEGSKA (reference sequence).

This chain joins TRBV19 and TRBJ2-7, with 13 bases lining up with TRBD2. Germline loops: CDR1 LNHDA, CDR2 SQIVND (reference sequence). The V and J ends lost 5 bases and 0 bases, in that order; junction bases with no gene match: 7. The CDR3 runs 17 residues. DNA for the CDR3: TGTGCCAGTAGTCTTCGACTAGCGGGAGGACTCTCCTACGAGCAGTACTTC. The encoded protein is CASSLRLAGGLSYEQYF. Complete variable domain (other parts from reference TRBV19 and TRBJ2-7): DGGITQSPKYLFRKEGQNVTLSCEQNLNHDAMYWYRQDPGQGLRLIYYSQIVNDFQKGDIAEGYSVSREKKESFPLTVTSAQKNPTAFYLCASSLRLAGGLSYEQYFGPGTRLTVT.

The gene calls are TRBV7-9 and TRBJ2-1; perhaps TRBD1 as D (5 bases). The CDR3 totals 15 residues. V was cut by 1 base and J by 6 bases, with 13 bases left in between. Germline CDR1 is SEHNR and CDR2 is FQNEAQ (reference sequence). The CDR3 nucleotides are TGTGCCAGCAGCTTAGTATCAGGGTCCGGCAATGAGCAGTTCTTC. It translates to CASSLVSGSGNEQFF.

The gene calls are TRBV13 and TRBJ1-3; D not certain. Trimming shortened V by 1 base and J by 1 base, and 8 bases separated the two germline ends. Looked up from germline, CDR1 is PRHDT and CDR2 is FYEKMQ (reference sequence). This CDR3 is built from 15 residues. The CDR3 DNA reads as TGTGCCAGCAGCTTAGAGGCTAGGTCTGGAAACACCATATATTTT. Residues: CASSLEARSGNTIYF.

The rearrangement uses TRBV27 and TRBJ2-7; a possible D gene is TRBD1 (7 bases). Per the germline V gene, CDR1 is MNHEY and CDR2 is SMNVEV (reference sequence). The CDR3 is 15 residues long. Deletions cut 1 base from V and 4 bases from J, with 14 bases between. Here the CDR3 DNA reads TGTGCCAGCAGTTTATATTCTCCAGGGGGGTACGAGCAGTACTTC. Encoded protein: CASSLYSPGGYEQYF.

This clone was detected once. V gene TRBV27 combines with J gene TRBJ1-2, with D perhaps TRBD1 (6 bases). Germline V gives CDR1 MNHEY, CDR2 SMNVEV (reference sequence). V was pared by 6 bases and J by 5 bases, with 10 bases between. The CDR3 covers 12 residues. The CDR3, as DNA: TGTGCCAGCAGCAAAACAGGGTATGGCTACACCTTC. It codes for CASSKTGYGYTF.

In regard to this clone: This specimen includes other DNA sequences encoding the same CDR3. The CDR3 loop reads CASSLSTDTQYF. The CDR3 nucleotides are TGCGCCAGCAGCCTGAGCACAGATACGCAGTATTTT. The J gene is TRBJ2-3, the V gene TRBV5-1; the D is unclear. Looked up from germline, CDR1 is SGHRS and CDR2 is YFSETQ. The V end lost 4 bases, the J end lost 0 bases, and 3 bases lay between the germline ends. The CDR3 is made up of 12 amino acids.

The chain carries TRBV7-2 and TRBJ1-1, with 9 bases that match TRBD1. The J segment lost 3 bases and the V segment lost 2 bases, leaving 13 bases of the junction unmatched. The CDR3 length is 18 residues. Germline-derived CDR1 and CDR2 are SGHTA and FQGNSA. CDR3 sequence: CASSLNPGNRGPYTEAFF. CDR3 bases: TGTGCCAGCAGCTTAAACCCGGGGAACAGGGGGCCTTACACTGAAGCTTTCTTT.

The V call is TRBV5-4, the J call TRBJ2-5; no clear D. Germline V gene data show CDR1 as SGHNT and CDR2 as YYREEE (reference sequence). The CDR3 loop spans 14 amino acids. The ends were cut back, 1 base at V and 0 bases at J, with 7 bases in the middle. The CDR3 DNA reads TGTGCCAGCAGCTTGACGCAGTACCAAGAGACCCAGTACTTC. It codes for CASSLTQYQETQYF. Full variable domain (rest looked up from reference TRBV5-4 and TRBJ2-5): ETGVTQSPTHLIKTRGQQVTLRCSSQSGHNTVSWYQQALGQGPQFIFQYYREEENGRGNFPPRFSGLQFPNYSSELNVNALELDDSALYLCASSLTQYQETQYFGPGTRLLVL.

This chain links TRBV5-5 with TRBJ2-3, with 9 positions matching TRBD2. The CDR3 totals 15 residues. V was clipped by 2 bases and J by 5 bases; unmatched bases: 6. Germline lookup yields CDR1 SGHKS and CDR2 YYEKEE (reference sequence). CDR3 sequence: CASSLRREGRDTQYF. Here the CDR3 DNA reads TGTGCCAGCAGCTTACGGCGGGAGGGCCGAGATACGCAGTATTTT.

Comment on this clone: The sample carries other DNA sequences with the same CDR3. The chain joins TRBV7-2 to TRBJ1-6, with unresolved D. V was pared by 1 base and J by 6 bases, with 7 bases between. Germline V gene sequence: CDR1 SGHTA, CDR2 FQGNSA. The CDR3 has 14 amino acids. CDR3: CASSLDPSNSPLHF. The CDR3 DNA reads TGTGCCAGCAGCTTAGATCCGAGTAATTCACCCCTCCACTTT.